The clone carrying this T cell receptor (beta chain) was seen a handful of times. The antigen remains undetermined. The data belong to a study of blood T cells in healthy people across ages. Study overall: About one barcoded beta molecule per two T cells was the capture yield of template switching. General study results and limits: The lack of PBMC sorting stopped any conclusive naive versus antigen-experienced comparison. The long-lived group displayed more naive CD4+ cells, plus higher diversity, than the aged donors did. Nothing was known about donor CMV status, and this possibly confounded expanded clonotype changes.

CDR3 size: 14 residues. Deletions cut 5 bases from V and 0 bases from J, with 11 bases between. The germline gives CDR1 KGHSH, CDR2 LQKENI. Alongside a J-beta primer mix, a sample-barcoded 5' primer served in a second PCR lasting roughly 7 to 11 cycles. TCRdb recomputed calls from the 5' RACE reads with MiXCR, one row per CDR3 protein. Among hundreds of thousands of distinct CDR3 sequences, about 53% were seen once, and the ten largest hold over 30%. J is TRBJ2-7 and V is TRBV18; D is unresolved. The clonotype originates from a man aged 60 to 69 in good health. The sample taken for sequencing was blood. CDR3 DNA sequence: TGTGCCAGCTCAGTTACAGAGAGCTCCTACGAGCAGTACTTC. Protein product: CASSVTESSYEQYF.